The sequence of this TCR beta chain was determined in a study of blood T cell repertoires in COVID-19. Recruits, aged roughly 18 to 89 years, lived in 24 US areas. Germline V CDR1 and CDR2: LNHDA, SQIVND (reference sequence). V was pared by 3 bases and J by 0 bases, with 5 bases of the junction left unmatched. The CDR3 length is 16 residues. Some clones are missing from TCRdb's copy, which holds only in-frame ones; the method was immunoSEQ multiplex PCR. The profile shows approximately 340,000 clones, approximately 90% of them singletons. Sample: PBMCs or T cells enriched from blood (not recorded which). The chain couples TRBV19 to TRBJ1-5; 7 positions match TRBD1. The source of this sequence is a woman aged 40-49 years who had been exposed to COVID-19. The CDR3 DNA reads as TGTGCCAGTAGTATGTGGGACAGAGATAGCAATCAGCCCCAGCATTTT. Protein sequence: CASSMWDRDSNQPQHF.